The 21 T cell receptor beta chains in this list originate from one sample, sequenced in a study of T-cell reconstitution after alpha-beta-depleted transplantation in children. Unique molecular identifiers featured in how the TCRbeta library was prepared. TCRdb reanalysed the PCR reads using MiXCR and keeps one entry per CDR3 protein. The sample lists hundreds of thousands of distinct CDR3 sequences, 13% occurring once. The sequenced sample was PBMCs, mostly from graft donor cells, obtained 360 days after TCRalphabeta/CD19-depleted stem cell transplant. The source of these receptors is a male patient younger than 18 who had a stem cell transplant for acute myeloid leukemia, so the T cells may come from the graft donor.

The V and J genes are TRBV9 and TRBJ2-5; D may match TRBD1 or TRBD2 (5 bases each). V lost 4 bases and J lost 4, with 20 bases in between. The CDR3 sequence is 16 residues long. CDR1 and CDR2 (germline): SGDLS, YYNGEE. Written as DNA, the CDR3 is TGTGCCAGCAGCCCCTACCAAGCAGGGACCCGAGAGACCCAGTACTTC. It specifies CASSPYQAGTRETQYF.

This chain connects TRBV11-2 to TRBJ2-7, with 8 bases fitting TRBD1. This CDR3 is 17 amino acids long. Germline V gives CDR1 SGHAT, CDR2 FQNNGV. V lost 1 base and J lost 0; bases outside the gene matches: 8. The CDR3 here is CASSLGAGGLYSYEQYF. CDR3 in DNA: TGTGCCAGCAGCTTAGGGGCAGGGGGCCTCTACTCCTACGAGCAGTACTTC.

This sequence joins TRBV6-2 or TRBV6-3 and TRBJ2-5; TRBD1 matches 7 bases. Trimming removed 5 bases from V and 1 base from J; junction bases left unmatched: 10. Germline CDR1 MNHEY, CDR2 SVGEGT. This CDR3 contains 16 residues. The CDR3 coding sequence is TGTGCCAGCAGTGCCCACAGGGGAACGACCCAAGAGACCCAGTACTTC. Translation: CASSAHRGTTQETQYF.

This clonotype has ten or more counts. This chain connects TRBV19 to TRBJ2-2; no clear D gene. Between the trimmed V and J ends, which lost 4 bases and 4 bases, there was a span of 13 bases. Germline lookup yields CDR1 LNHDA and CDR2 SQIVND (reference sequence). CDR3 size: 15 residues. CDR3 in amino acids: CASSTGPRATGELFF. For the CDR3, the DNA is TGTGCCAGTAGTACGGGTCCTAGGGCCACCGGGGAGCTGTTTTTT.

As to this clonotype: A much larger clone differs by one base, so this may be a read error. The chain carries TRBV12-3 or TRBV12-4 and TRBJ2-6, with D perhaps assigned TRBD1 or TRBD2 (5 bases each). This CDR3 contains 18 residues. This CDR3 is CASCLALGHSSGANVLTF. CDR3 DNA sequence: TGTGCCAGCTGTTTAGCGCTTGGACACTCCTCTGGGGCCAACGTCCTGACTTTC.

V usage is TRBV27 and J usage is TRBJ2-1; TRBD2 matches 16 bases. The CDR3 extends over 16 amino acids. Trimming cost V 10 bases and J 4 bases; bases outside gene matches: 7. The V gene's germline CDR1 is MNHEY and CDR2 SMNVEV (reference sequence). CDR3 bases: TGTGCCACCCAGGGACTAGCGGGAGGGCCTTACAATGAGCAGTTCTTC. The encoded protein is CATQGLAGGPYNEQFF.

This clonotype was seen more than once but under ten times. V is TRBV6-2 or TRBV6-3 and J is TRBJ2-6; 9 bases line up with TRBD1. The trim removed 7 bases at V and 0 bases at J, leaving 7 bases unmatched. This CDR3 has 17 residues. Germline V CDR1 and CDR2: MNHEY, SVGEGT. In nucleotides, the CDR3 is TGTGCCAGCAACTCGGACAGGGGCCACTCTGGGGCCAACGTCCTGACTTTC. This encodes CASNSDRGHSGANVLTF.

This clonotype was recorded once. J is TRBJ2-1 and V is TRBV6-1; D is possibly TRBD1 (6 bases). Germline V gene lookup returns CDR1 MNHNS and CDR2 SASEGT. V was pared by 6 bases and J by 4 bases, with 13 bases between. CDR3 size: 14 residues. This chain's CDR3 is CASRRGIPYNEQFF. For the CDR3, the DNA is TGTGCCAGCAGAAGGGGGATTCCTTACAATGAGCAGTTCTTC.

The gene calls are TRBV6-2 or TRBV6-3 and TRBJ2-1; 9 bases agree with TRBD1. Unmatched junction bases numbered 14, after V lost 5 bases and J lost 9 bases. The CDR3 runs 16 residues. Germline values: CDR1 MNHEY, CDR2 SVGEGT. CDR3 nucleotides: TGTGCCAGCAGTAGTCGACAGGGGGGCAAGTCGGGTGAGCAGTTCTTC. Translating it yields CASSSRQGGKSGEQFF.

The chain combines TRBV29-1 with TRBJ2-7, with 11 nucleotides matching TRBD2. Germline trimming cut 4 bases from V and 4 bases from J; bases unmatched to any gene: 6. Germline lookup yields CDR1 SQVTM and CDR2 ANQGSEA. The CDR3 runs 14 residues. Here the CDR3 reads CSVAASGRLYEQYF. The CDR3, as DNA: TGCAGCGTTGCGGCTAGCGGGAGGCTGTACGAGCAGTACTTC.

This clonotype was found many times. The CDR3 DNA sequence: TGTGCCAGCAGTTCTAGTTTTACCGGGGAGCTGTTTTTT. It yields the protein CASSSSFTGELFF. V is TRBV12-3 or TRBV12-4 and J is TRBJ2-2; D gene ambiguous. The CDR3 extends over 13 amino acids. Trimming pared 4 bases from V and 5 bases from J, leaving 8 bases between.

This clonotype came up a few times. The chain uses TRBV29-1 and TRBJ2-1; a weak D match, TRBD2 (5 bases). The germline gives CDR1 SQVTM, CDR2 ANQGSEA. The CDR3 extends over 12 amino acids. V was cut by 4 bases and J by 7 bases, with 11 bases left in between. CDR3 DNA: TGCAGCGTTGGAAGAGCGGATAATGAGCAGTTCTTC. It specifies CSVGRADNEQFF.

The chain uses TRBV4-1 and TRBJ2-2; D gene ambiguous. V shed 3 bases and J shed 0 bases, with 11 bases lying between them. CDR1 and CDR2 from the germline V gene are MGHRA and YSYEKL. The CDR3 length is 16 residues. As DNA, the CDR3 is TGCGCCAGCAGCCAGGTCCATCCGACGAACACCGGGGAGCTGTTTTTT. This sequence encodes CASSQVHPTNTGELFF.

In this sample, this clonotype turned up a few times. The CDR3 DNA sequence: TGTGCCAGCAGTTCGACTGCTAGCGGGAGATACAATGAGCAGTTCTTC. It yields the protein CASSSTASGRYNEQFF. This chain uses TRBV27 with TRBJ2-1; 10 bases fit TRBD2. Per germline, CDR1 MNHEY and CDR2 SMNVEV (reference sequence). This CDR3 is 16 amino acids long. V was clipped by 4 bases and J by 4 bases; unmatched bases: 7.

This clonotype was counted only a few times. The chain uses TRBV10-2 and TRBJ2-1; TRBD2 aligns across 9 bases. This CDR3 has 16 amino acids. Germline V gene sequence: CDR1 WSHSY, CDR2 SAAADI. V was clipped by 2 bases and J by 3 bases; unmatched bases: 5. As DNA, the CDR3 is TGCGCCAGCAGTGAGGTGTGGCGGGAGGGCTACAATGAGCAGTTCTTC. This translates into CASSEVWREGYNEQFF.

This sequence joins TRBV27 and TRBJ2-3; D is unresolved. The CDR3 spans 17 residues. Germline loops: CDR1 MNHEY, CDR2 SMNVEV (reference sequence). V lost 2 bases, J lost 2 bases, and 17 bases lay in between. CDR3 residues: CASSLIGRPQATDTQYF. CDR3 coding DNA: TGTGCCAGCAGTTTAATAGGTAGGCCCCAGGCCACAGATACGCAGTATTTT.

This clonotype was recorded at least ten times. V usage is TRBV4-2 and J usage is TRBJ2-5; the D gene is possibly TRBD2 (7 bases). This CDR3 is 17 amino acids long. V gave up 4 bases and J gave up 1 base, with 19 bases separating them. Germline-derived CDR1 and CDR2 are LGHNA and YNFKEQ. In DNA, the CDR3 is TGTGCCAGCAGCCGTACCGGAAGGGGGAGGGGCCAAGAGACCCAGTACTTC. This codes for CASSRTGRGRGQETQYF.

Only a few counts were recorded for this clonotype. V gene TRBV10-3 combines with J gene TRBJ2-2; 8 nucleotides agree with TRBD2. The CDR3 spans 16 residues. Germline V lookup: CDR1 ENHRY, CDR2 SYGVKD. V was pared by 10 bases and J by 1 base, with 11 bases of the junction left unmatched. The CDR3: CATRPLAGQNTGELFF. The CDR3 DNA reads as TGTGCCACCCGTCCTTTAGCGGGGCAGAACACCGGGGAGCTGTTTTTT.

Only a few counts were recorded for this clonotype. The DNA of the CDR3 is TGTGCCAGCAGCCATCGGACAGGAGTCTACGAGCAGTACTTC. Translated: CASSHRTGVYEQYF. V and J are TRBV3-1 and TRBJ2-7; TRBD1 matches 7 bases. Germline-derived CDR1 and CDR2 are LGHDT and YNNKEL (reference sequence). This CDR3 is built from 14 residues. The junction had 5 bases not matched to a gene; V was cut back by 3 bases and J by 3 bases.

This clonotype was found a few times. The chain combines TRBV4-3 with TRBJ2-1; no firm D call. Between the trimmed V and J ends, which lost 1 base and 10 bases, there was a span of 11 bases. The CDR3 totals 13 residues. The V gene's germline CDR1 is LGHNA and CDR2 YSLEER. In DNA form, the CDR3 reads TGCGCCAGCAGCCAAGCCCCAATGGGGGAGCAGTTCTTC. Encoded protein: CASSQAPMGEQFF.

This clonotype showed up just a few times. The gene calls are TRBV29-1 and TRBJ2-1; D is unresolved. CDR1 and CDR2 (germline): SQVTM, ANQGSEA. The CDR3 sequence is 13 residues long. V was pared by 4 bases and J by 5 bases, with 12 bases between. CDR3 in DNA: TGCAGCGTTGTCGCCGTCCAGGACAATGAGCAGTTCTTC. This gives the protein CSVVAVQDNEQFF.